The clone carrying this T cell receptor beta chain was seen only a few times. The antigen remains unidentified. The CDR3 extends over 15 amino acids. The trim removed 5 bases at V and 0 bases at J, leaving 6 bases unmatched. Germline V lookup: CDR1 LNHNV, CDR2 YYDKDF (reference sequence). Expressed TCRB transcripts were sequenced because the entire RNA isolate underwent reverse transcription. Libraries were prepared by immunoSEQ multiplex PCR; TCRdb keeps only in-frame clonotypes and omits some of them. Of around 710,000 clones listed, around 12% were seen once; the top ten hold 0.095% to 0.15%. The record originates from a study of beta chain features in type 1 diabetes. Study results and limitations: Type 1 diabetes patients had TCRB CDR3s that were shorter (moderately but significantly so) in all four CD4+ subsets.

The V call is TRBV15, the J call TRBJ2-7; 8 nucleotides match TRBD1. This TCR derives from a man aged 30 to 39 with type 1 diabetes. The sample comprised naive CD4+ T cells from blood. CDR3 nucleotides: TGTGCCACCAGCCTGGACAGGGCCAGCTCCTACGAGCAGTACTTC. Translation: CATSLDRASSYEQYF.